The present T cell receptor (beta chain) was sequenced within a study of beta chain features in type 1 diabetes. Study-level information: Age, gender and cell yields were similar between patients and healthy donors. Points from the study as a whole: Type 1 diabetes patients had TCRB CDR3s that were shorter (moderately but significantly so) in all four CD4+ subsets.

Purity above 95% was achieved in all sorted populations. The isolated RNA, all of it, was reverse transcribed, so expressed TCRB transcripts were what got sequenced. TCRdb's table, derived via immunoSEQ multiplex PCR, lists solely in-frame clones and lacks some. The sample shows hundreds of thousands of clones, approximately 10% of them seen only once. The CDR3 is 13 residues long. The V and J ends lost 5 bases and 0 bases respectively, with 9 bases between them. Germline CDR1 is GTSNPN and CDR2 is SVGIG (reference sequence). This clone was seen a few times. The antigen remains unidentified. The sequenced material came from naive CD4+ T cells from blood. The sequence came from a man aged 25-40 years with type 1 diabetes. The rearrangement joins TRBV30 to TRBJ2-3; D may be TRBD1 (6 bases). CDR3 DNA sequence: TGTGCCTGGGGGACACATAGCACAGATACGCAGTATTTT. This gives the protein CAWGTHSTDTQYF.